The 28 T cell receptor beta chains below were found in one sample sequenced in a study of blood T cells in healthy people across ages. The authors ran a second PCR of roughly 6 to 11 cycles using a sample-barcoded 5' primer and a J-beta primer mix. TCRdb reprocessed the 5' RACE reads with MiXCR, giving one entry per CDR3 protein. The data contain some 850,000 distinct CDR3 sequences, around 25% of them seen just once; the ten biggest clones take up about 3%. These data were likewise used in another study, on T cells of mothers and their children.

What was sequenced was blood. The source of these receptors is a boy between 10 and 17 years old in good health.

This clonotype was recorded many times. The V call is TRBV29-1, the J call TRBJ2-7; unclear D gene. Trimming left V 4 bases short and J 4 bases short, with 8 bases between. The CDR3 sequence is 11 residues long. Germline-derived CDR1 and CDR2 are SQVTM and ANQGSEA. CDR3 bases: TGCAGCGTTGGAACCGCTTACGAGCAGTACTTC. It yields the protein CSVGTAYEQYF.

A few counts support this clonotype. The rearrangement uses TRBV7-9 and TRBJ1-3; no clear D gene. The germline CDR1 and CDR2 sequences are SEHNR and FQNEAQ (reference sequence). V was pared by 1 base and J by 4 bases, with 17 bases between. The CDR3 runs to 17 residues. The CDR3 coding sequence is TGTGCCAGCAGCTTAGTGACGGAGCCTTTGGAGGGAAACACCATATATTTT. Protein sequence: CASSLVTEPLEGNTIYF. Full variable domain (remainder filled in from reference TRBV7-9 and TRBJ1-3): DTGVSQNPRHKITKRGQNVTFRCDPISEHNRLYWYRQTLGQGPEFLTYFQNEAQLEKSRLLSDRFSAERPKGSFSTLEIQRTEQGDSAMYLCASSLVTEPLEGNTIYFGEGSWLTVV.

Worth noting for this clonotype: An end of the junction does not agree with germline; a read error may underlie this. The chain carries TRBV20-1 and TRBJ2-5; D tentatively fits TRBD1 or TRBD2 (6 bases each). CDR1 and CDR2 (germline): DFQATT, SNEGSKA (reference sequence). This CDR3 has 14 amino acids. The CDR3, as DNA: TGTAGTGCTGGAAACTCCCAGGGGAGGGAGACCCAGTACTTC. It translates to CSAGNSQGRETQYF.

The chain has TRBV20-1 and TRBJ1-5; weak D call: TRBD1 (5 bases). Deletions cut 6 bases from V and 0 bases from J, with 15 bases between. This CDR3 region has 15 residues. The germline gives CDR1 DFQATT, CDR2 SNEGSKA (reference sequence). CDR3 in amino acids: CSARPPGLSNQPQHF. In DNA form, the CDR3 reads TGCAGTGCCCGACCTCCGGGACTTAGCAATCAGCCCCAGCATTTT.

This chain links TRBV20-1 with TRBJ2-5; tentative D call: TRBD1 (5 bases). Per germline, CDR1 DFQATT and CDR2 SNEGSKA (reference sequence). Trimming cost V 6 bases and J 5 bases, with 19 bases left between them. The CDR3 sequence is 14 residues long. The CDR3 region has the DNA TGCAGTGCCCGTGGCCAGGGAAGGGATGAGACCCAGTACTTC. Encoded protein: CSARGQGRDETQYF.

The chain is built from TRBV20-1 and TRBJ2-3; D is uncertain. The CDR3 totals 14 residues. Germline loops: CDR1 DFQATT, CDR2 SNEGSKA (reference sequence). Trimming took 4 bases from V and 7 from J, leaving 18 bases between them. The CDR3 DNA reads TGCAGTGCTAATCCTAGGACCTTTGGGAATACGCAGTATTTT. The encoded protein is CSANPRTFGNTQYF.

The chain carries TRBV12-3 or TRBV12-4 and TRBJ2-2; unclear D gene. Trimming removed 7 bases at V and 2 bases at J, with 8 bases between. This CDR3 spans 13 amino acids. The CDR3 here is CASKGANTGELFF. The CDR3 nucleotides are TGTGCCAGCAAGGGCGCCAACACCGGGGAGCTGTTTTTT.

This clonotype was seen only a few times. The CDR3 DNA is TGTGCCAGCAGCCAAGACGCAGGGGGTCCCTACAATGAGCAGTTCTTC. Its protein product is CASSQDAGGPYNEQFF. J is TRBJ2-1 and V is TRBV3-1; 7 bases match TRBD1. V shed 0 bases, J shed 2 bases, and the junction held 4 bases outside the gene matches. The V gene's germline CDR1 is LGHDT and CDR2 YNNKEL (reference sequence). The CDR3 covers 16 residues.

This chain joins TRBV3-1 and TRBJ2-7; no clear D gene. CDR3 length: 15 amino acids. CDR1 and CDR2 (germline): LGHDT, YNNKEL (reference sequence). The V and J ends lost 1 base and 2 bases respectively, with 12 bases between them. The DNA of the CDR3 is TGTGCCAGCAGCCAAGGAATGGTCCGAACCTACGAGCAGTACTTC. As protein: CASSQGMVRTYEQYF.

The rearrangement joins TRBV10-3 to TRBJ2-5; D is possibly TRBD2 (6 bases). Trimming took off 2 bases at V and 4 bases at J, with 20 bases between the two ends. The CDR3 has 17 amino acids. In germline, CDR1 is ENHRY, CDR2 SYGVKD. The DNA for the CDR3 is TGTGCCATCAGTGAGAGGGCGGGGCCCACCCCCCCAGAGACCCAGTACTTC. Its protein is CAISERAGPTPPETQYF.

CDR3 amino acids: CASSPTGRHQHF. The CDR3 DNA reads as TGTGCCAGCAGCCCAACGGGGAGACACCAGCATTTT. The chain links TRBV7-2 to TRBJ1-5; no clear D. V was clipped by 5 bases and J by 12 bases, with 14 bases between them. The CDR3 runs 12 residues. Looked up from germline, CDR1 is SGHTA and CDR2 is FQGNSA.

This clonotype showed up just a few times. A read error may explain this, as a much larger clone is one base away. The chain employs TRBV7-9 and TRBJ2-7; D call uncertain. V dropped 5 bases and J dropped 3 bases, with 5 bases sitting between them. The CDR3 runs 11 residues. Germline-derived CDR1 and CDR2 are SEHNR and FQNEAQ (reference sequence). The CDR3 sequence is CASSAFYEQYF. The CDR3 nucleotides read TGTGCCAGCAGCGCTTTCTACGAGCAGTACTTC.

The chain joins TRBV10-3 to TRBJ2-5, with unresolved D. This CDR3 region has 17 residues. V shed 5 bases and J shed 0 bases, with 19 bases lying between them. The germline gives CDR1 ENHRY, CDR2 SYGVKD. The CDR3: CAISPSPAGYYQETQYF. In nucleotides, the CDR3 is TGTGCCATCAGTCCCAGCCCCGCCGGGTACTACCAAGAGACCCAGTACTTC.

The chain couples TRBV3-1 to TRBJ2-5; 7 nucleotides line up with TRBD2. CDR1 and CDR2 from the germline V gene are LGHDT and YNNKEL (reference sequence). This CDR3 contains 15 residues. V lost 4 bases and J lost 11; bases outside the gene matches: 16. Written as DNA, the CDR3 is TGTGCCAGCAGCCCCCGGTGGGGGGGGAAGGAAGAGCAGTACTTC. Its protein is CASSPRWGGKEEQYF.

This clonotype was counted a few times. The V gene is TRBV12-3 or TRBV12-4, the J gene TRBJ2-7, with D hard to call. The CDR3 is 14 amino acids. V was cut by 2 bases and J by 1 base, with 9 bases left in between. The CDR3 protein is CASSLSPRSYEQYF. The CDR3, as DNA: TGTGCCAGCAGTTTATCCCCGCGATCCTACGAGCAGTACTTC.

This clonotype has ten or more counts. The gene calls are TRBV27 and TRBJ2-7, with 9 positions matching TRBD1. Unmatched junction bases numbered 7, after V lost 5 bases and J lost 5 bases. Germline values: CDR1 MNHEY, CDR2 SMNVEV (reference sequence). The CDR3 contains 14 residues. CDR3 sequence (DNA): TGTGCCAGCAGTATCAACAGGGGGCGGAACGAGCAGTACTTC. Translated: CASSINRGRNEQYF.

The chain carries TRBV5-1 and TRBJ2-5; 9 bases align to TRBD1. The DNA end is a closer match to TRBJ2-7, so the J assignment may be wrong. Germline V gene sequence: CDR1 SGHRS, CDR2 YFSETQ. The CDR3 is made up of 15 amino acids. CDR3 sequence (DNA): TGCGCCAGCAGCTTGCGGGACAGGGTCTCCTACGAGCAGTACTTC. Translation: CASSLRDRVSYEQYF.

This clonotype has only a few counts. The V call is TRBV20-1, the J call TRBJ2-3, with D maybe TRBD2 (5 bases). V lost 4 bases and J 2 bases, leaving 13 bases between the germline ends. The CDR3 is 14 amino acids. Germline V gene data show CDR1 as DFQATT and CDR2 as SNEGSKA (reference sequence). In DNA, the CDR3 is TGCAGTGCTACTGGACGGGGTTTCACAGATACGCAGTATTTT. This sequence encodes CSATGRGFTDTQYF.

This clonotype was seen more than once but under ten times. The V gene is TRBV15, the J gene TRBJ2-5, with a weak D call TRBD1 (6 bases). Germline loops: CDR1 LNHNV, CDR2 YYDKDF (reference sequence). The length of the CDR3 is 14 residues. The V and J ends lost 0 bases and 2 bases respectively, with 7 bases between them. The CDR3 loop reads CATSRDTGQETQYF. In DNA, the CDR3 is TGTGCCACCAGCAGAGACACAGGGCAAGAGACCCAGTACTTC.

This clonotype was recorded a few times. The chain joins TRBV24-1 to TRBJ2-5, with D possibly TRBD1 on 6 matching bases. V lost 0 bases and J 0 bases, leaving 13 bases between the germline ends. Germline CDR1 reads KGHDR; CDR2 reads SFDVKD. The CDR3 has 17 residues. CDR3 protein: CATSDLQGTGHQETQYF. DNA of the CDR3: TGTGCCACCAGTGATTTGCAGGGAACAGGGCACCAAGAGACCCAGTACTTC.

This clonotype was picked up a small number of times. Relative to the germline gene, one junction end is altered; a read error may explain this. The gene calls are TRBV6-6 and TRBJ1-2; D not resolved. Germline V CDR1 and CDR2: MNHNY, SVGAGI (reference sequence). The length of the CDR3 is 13 residues. CDR3 amino acids: CASSPGSNYGHTF. The DNA for the CDR3 is TGTGCCAGCAGCCCGGGCTCCAACTATGGCCACACCTTC.

Only a few counts were recorded for this clonotype. The chain uses TRBV7-2 and TRBJ2-7, with D maybe TRBD1 (6 bases). CDR3 length: 17 amino acids. Germline V gene data show CDR1 as SGHTA and CDR2 as FQGNSA. Between the trimmed V and J ends, which lost 1 base and 5 bases, there was a span of 21 bases. The DNA of the CDR3 is TGTGCCAGCAGCTTAGGCTACCAGGGGCCGGGTGGGGACGAGCAGTACTTC. This codes for CASSLGYQGPGGDEQYF.

CDR3 residues: CASSLPGNRPSSGANVLTF. CDR3 coding DNA: TGCGCCAGCAGCTTACCCGGGAACAGGCCATCCTCTGGGGCCAACGTCCTGACTTTC. V is TRBV5-1 and J is TRBJ2-6; D might be TRBD1 or TRBD2, each matching 5 bases. Germline V CDR1 and CDR2: SGHRS, YFSETQ. The CDR3 is 19 residues long. Trimming removed 2 bases from V and 0 bases from J, with 18 bases in between.

This clonotype showed up just a few times. The genes are TRBV30 and TRBJ2-3; D is undetermined. V was clipped by 1 base and J by 4 bases, with 3 bases between them. This CDR3 has 11 residues. Germline V gene data show CDR1 as GTSNPN and CDR2 as SVGIG (reference sequence). CDR3 loop: CAWSGADTQYF. The DNA for the CDR3 is TGTGCCTGGAGTGGGGCAGATACGCAGTATTTT.

The sample holds a few counts of this clonotype. The gene calls are TRBV13 and TRBJ2-5, with 7 nucleotides matching TRBD1. The germline CDR1 and CDR2 sequences are PRHDT and FYEKMQ (reference sequence). The CDR3 is 16 residues long. With V trimmed by 6 bases and J by 2 bases, 12 bases remained unmatched. DNA of the CDR3: TGTGCCAGCAGTTTTTCCTGGACAGGCCCACAAGAGACCCAGTACTTC. It yields the protein CASSFSWTGPQETQYF.

This clonotype was found a few times. The chain recombines TRBV5-1 with TRBJ2-2; D is perhaps TRBD1 (6 bases). CDR3 length equals 15 residues. Germline V gene lookup returns CDR1 SGHRS and CDR2 YFSETQ. The V end lost 6 bases, the J end lost 0 bases, and 12 bases lay between the germline ends. DNA of the CDR3: TGCGCCAGCAATCTGGGGGCGTCGAACACCGGGGAGCTGTTTTTT. This sequence encodes CASNLGASNTGELFF.

This clonotype was seen only a few times. The chain employs TRBV2 and TRBJ1-1, with TRBD1 matching 9 bases. The CDR3 totals 12 residues. V lost 7 bases to trimming and J lost 7 bases; unmatched junction nucleotides: 4. In germline, CDR1 is SNHLY, CDR2 FYNNEI. CDR3 loop: CASTGQGNEAFF. CDR3 nucleotide sequence: TGTGCCAGCACCGGACAGGGGAATGAAGCTTTCTTT.

The chain uses TRBV28 and TRBJ2-3, with 8 bases that match TRBD1. The CDR3 has 15 residues. Trimming took 5 bases from V and 4 from J; bases not matched to a gene: 8. Germline CDR1 MDHEN, CDR2 SYDVKM. As DNA, the CDR3 is TGTGCCAGCAGTGCGGACAGGGTGGGGTCAGATACGCAGTATTTT. Translation gives CASSADRVGSDTQYF.